The rows below give T cell receptor beta chains drawn from one sample of a study of cytomegalovirus exposure and HLA in healthy donors. Assay: immunoSEQ multiplex PCR; the TCRdb copy retains only in-frame clones and omits some. The sample carries about 160,000 clones, around 76% recorded once. The sample comprised PBMCs. These receptor sequences come from a man aged 35 to 55 in good health and CMV-seropositive. Each CDR3 is given with its conserved first and last residue.

V gene: TRBV11-2
CDR3 protein: CASSSPLAGHTDTQYF

V gene: TRBV4-1
CDR3 protein: CASSQDQRLTYEQYF

V gene: TRBV11-2
CDR3 protein: CASSLDRGQPQHF

V gene: TRBV2
CDR3 protein: CASGRTSPHEQYF

V gene: TRBV15
CDR3 protein: CATSSSRGKVGELFF

V gene: TRBV6-1
CDR3 protein: CASTTGQSTEAFF

V gene: TRBV4-3
CDR3 protein: CASSRGSGGGYEQYF

V gene: TRBV4-2
CDR3 protein: CASSRPGQGGTEAFF

V gene: TRBV14
CDR3 protein: CASSQGQNYGYTF

V gene: TRBV7-9
CDR3 protein: CASLTSSSGNTEAFF

V gene: TRBV7-9
CDR3 protein: CASSSYPQDRSSYEQYF

V gene: TRBV19
CDR3 protein: CASMRGTGTYEQYF

V gene: TRBV27
CDR3 protein: CASSDGGQETQYF

V gene: TRBV9
CDR3 protein: CASSPTSGGFYNEQFF

V gene: TRBV19
CDR3 protein: CASSNFYGYTF

V gene: TRBV7-9
CDR3 protein: CASSPDTTGNTIYF

V gene: TRBV9
CDR3 protein: CASSSPYRGAFF

V gene: TRBV9
CDR3 protein: CASSVEGGGAGEQYF

V gene: TRBV29-1
CDR3 protein: CSVETGGYTF

V gene: TRBV7-3
CDR3 protein: CSSSLAGSGANVLTF

V gene: TRBV9
CDR3 protein: CASQWRADTDTQYF

V gene: TRBV4-3
CDR3 protein: CASSRWRGGQPQHF

V gene: TRBV7-2
CDR3 protein: CASSALQGAGGNQPQHF

V gene: TRBV7-8
CDR3 protein: CASSPRTASGNTIYF

V gene: TRBV6-1
CDR3 protein: CATLRTEAFF

V gene: TRBV19
CDR3 protein: CASSMKTGGHYEQYF

V gene: TRBV6-6
CDR3 protein: CASSGGAQETQYF

V gene: TRBV5-8
CDR3 protein: CASSLGGRTQEQYF

V gene: TRBV4-3
CDR3 protein: CASSQDLAGALFTDTQYF

V gene: TRBV5-4
CDR3 protein: CASSLSRWNEQFF

V gene: TRBV19
CDR3 protein: CASSFHRAAMNTEAFF

V gene: TRBV11-2
CDR3 protein: CASSQSPSGGAGNEQFF

V gene: TRBV7-7
CDR3 protein: CASSSRGEDTQYF

V gene: TRBV28
CDR3 protein: CASSSDRSDRIPYGYTF

V gene: TRBV5-6
CDR3 protein: CASSLTEPRNYGYTF

V gene: TRBV7-9
CDR3 protein: CASSLASRDRTEAFF

V gene: TRBV19
CDR3 protein: CASSGGRAGGAKEQFF

V gene: TRBV7-3
CDR3 protein: CASSLTGQGSYEQYF

V gene: TRBV7-3
CDR3 protein: CASSLKAGKETQYF

V gene: TRBV5-4
CDR3 protein: CASSIRGGTEAFF

V gene: TRBV7-2
CDR3 protein: CASSLKQGARGYGYTF

V gene: TRBV6-8
CDR3 protein: CASSYSETSGGFQETQYF

V gene: TRBV4-2
CDR3 protein: CASSQDWQKSSGNTIYF

V gene: TRBV7-9
CDR3 protein: CASSPNRESKQYF

V gene: TRBV29-1
CDR3 protein: CSVLKGVDQPQHF

V gene: TRBV6-6
CDR3 protein: CASSYPGQIYEQYF

V gene: TRBV7-3
CDR3 protein: CASSLDRGQHNEQFF

V gene: TRBV2
CDR3 protein: CASSGAGETEAFF

V gene: TRBV11-2
CDR3 protein: CASRRDRDDNEQFF

V gene: TRBV19
CDR3 protein: CASRGVGIPYGYTF

V gene: TRBV2
CDR3 protein: CASKSDRGSYEQYF

V gene: TRBV10-1
CDR3 protein: CASSGRVGVNTEAFF

V gene: TRBV7-7
CDR3 protein: CASSLGPEGPDTQYF